The 4 T cell receptor beta chains given below trace back to one sample, sequenced in a study of cytomegalovirus exposure and HLA in healthy donors. Both 60 Vbeta primers and 13 Jbeta primers went into the PCR. Sequencing used immunoSEQ multiplex PCR; TCRdb keeps in-frame clones, though not all of them. This table holds roughly 150,000 clones, around four fifths found once. The sample comprised PBMCs. The origin of the receptors is a man aged 18 to 30 in good health and CMV-seropositive.

This sequence joins TRBV25-1 and TRBJ1-1, with 10 bases that match TRBD1. CDR3 length: 14 residues. Germline V lookup: CDR1 MGHDK, CDR2 SYGVNS. V lost 6 bases, J lost 4 bases, and 5 bases stayed unmatched. DNA of the CDR3: TGTGCCAGCAGCCGGGACAGGGGTGCCACTGAAGCTTTCTTT. This encodes CASSRDRGATEAFF.

The chain has TRBV9 and TRBJ1-5; D unresolved. CDR1 SGDLS and CDR2 YYNGEE come from the germline V gene. V was shortened by 0 bases and J by 3 bases, with 10 bases between the two germline ends. CDR3 length: 15 residues. Here the CDR3 reads CASSVGVEYNQPQHF. The CDR3 bases are TGTGCCAGCAGCGTAGGTGTCGAGTACAATCAGCCCCAGCATTTT.

The CDR3 is CASSAASGNEQYF. As DNA, the CDR3 is TGCGCCAGCAGTGCAGCTAGCGGGAACGAGCAGTACTTC. V and J are TRBV10-1 and TRBJ2-7; 9 bases fit TRBD2. The CDR3 is 13 residues long. V lost 4 bases to trimming and J lost 5 bases; unmatched junction nucleotides: 3. The germline gives CDR1 WNHNN, CDR2 SYGVQD (reference sequence).

The chain couples TRBV11-2 to TRBJ2-5; 7 bases fit TRBD1. This CDR3 is built from 16 residues. Unmatched junction bases numbered 9, after V lost 1 base and J lost 4 bases. In germline, CDR1 is SGHAT, CDR2 FQNNGV. CDR3 sequence reads: CASSLGVPPGGETQYF. As DNA, the CDR3 is TGTGCCAGCAGCTTAGGAGTCCCTCCAGGGGGAGAGACCCAGTACTTC.